A selection of T cell receptor beta chains follows, all from one sample in a study of shared clonotypes between healthy human individuals. Here immunoSEQ multiplex PCR was the method, and the copy in TCRdb shows in-frame clones only, minus some. The sample includes roughly 1.5 million clones, 98% of them seen just once. Material for sequencing was naive CD4+ T cells sorted from blood. These receptors were collected from a young man in good health. CDR3s include the opening cysteine and the closing phenylalanine or tryptophan. D genes are given only for firm matches.

d_call: TRBD1
v_call: TRBV27
j_call: TRBJ2-2
cdr3_aa: CASRPGQGTGELFF
cdr3_nt: TGTGCCAGCAGACCGGGACAGGGGACCGGGGAGCTGTTTTTT

d_call: TRBD1
v_call: TRBV5-4
j_call: TRBJ1-3
cdr3_aa: CASSLKPGQGYF
cdr3_nt: TGTGCCAGCAGCCTCAAACCGGGACAGGGGTATTTT

d_call: TRBD1
v_call: TRBV5-1
j_call: TRBJ2-5
cdr3_aa: CASSLGQGALLETQYF
cdr3_nt: TGCGCCAGCAGTTTGGGACAGGGGGCATTGTTGGAGACCCAGTACTTC

d_call: NA
v_call: TRBV15
j_call: TRBJ2-1
cdr3_aa: CATSNRTVIYNEQFF
cdr3_nt: TGTGCCACCAGCAACAGGACAGTGATCTACAATGAGCAGTTCTTC

d_call: NA
v_call: TRBV27
j_call: TRBJ2-7
cdr3_aa: CASSFGGGPNEQYF
cdr3_nt: TGTGCCAGCAGTTTTGGAGGGGGCCCGAACGAGCAGTACTTC

d_call: TRBD1
v_call: TRBV5-1
j_call: TRBJ2-4
cdr3_aa: CASSPRTGNGVYIQYF
cdr3_nt: TGCGCCAGCAGCCCAAGGACAGGCAACGGGGTATACATTCAGTACTTC

d_call: TRBD2
v_call: TRBV18
j_call: TRBJ2-7
cdr3_aa: CASSPTSGSGEQYF
cdr3_nt: TGTGCCAGCTCACCAACTAGCGGGAGTGGCGAGCAGTACTTC

d_call: TRBD2
v_call: TRBV7-9
j_call: TRBJ2-7
cdr3_aa: CASSLASSGRSYEQYF
cdr3_nt: TGTGCCAGCAGCTTAGCGTCGAGCGGGAGGTCCTACGAGCAGTACTTC

d_call: TRBD2
v_call: TRBV6-5
j_call: TRBJ2-1
cdr3_aa: CASRRTSNDNEQFF
cdr3_nt: TGTGCCAGCAGACGGACTAGCAACGACAATGAGCAGTTCTTC

d_call: NA
v_call: TRBV5-1
j_call: TRBJ1-5
cdr3_aa: CASSLGVGGSQPQHF
cdr3_nt: TGCGCCAGCAGCTTGGGGGTAGGGGGTAGTCAGCCCCAGCATTTT

d_call: NA
v_call: TRBV7-9
j_call: TRBJ1-2
cdr3_aa: CASSPADYGYTF
cdr3_nt: TGTGCCAGCAGCCCTGCCGACTATGGCTACACCTTC

d_call: NA
v_call: TRBV18
j_call: TRBJ1-1
cdr3_aa: CASSFRQPLNTEAFF
cdr3_nt: TGTGCCAGCTCATTTAGACAACCCCTGAACACTGAAGCTTTCTTT

d_call: NA
v_call: TRBV5-1
j_call: TRBJ2-1
cdr3_aa: CAGRLARNEQFF
cdr3_nt: TGCGCCGGGAGGCTAGCGAGAAATGAGCAGTTCTTC

d_call: NA
v_call: TRBV7-6
j_call: TRBJ2-1
cdr3_aa: CASSDRDRVYNEQFF
cdr3_nt: TGTGCCAGCAGCGACCGGGATCGAGTCTACAATGAGCAGTTCTTC

d_call: TRBD2
v_call: TRBV5-1
j_call: TRBJ2-3
cdr3_aa: CASSPGTSGSLDTQYF
cdr3_nt: TGCGCCAGCAGCCCCGGGACTAGCGGGAGTCTAGATACGCAGTATTTT

d_call: TRBD2
v_call: TRBV10-3
j_call: TRBJ2-1
cdr3_aa: CAISPTSGHNEQFF
cdr3_nt: TGTGCCATCAGCCCGACTAGCGGACACAATGAGCAGTTCTTC

d_call: NA
v_call: TRBV4-1
j_call: TRBJ2-5
cdr3_aa: CASSQDGGGPETQYF
cdr3_nt: TGCGCCAGCAGCCAAGATGGAGGGGGGCCGGAGACCCAGTACTTC

d_call: NA
v_call: TRBV7-9
j_call: TRBJ2-6
cdr3_aa: CASSPPGLAGANVLTF
cdr3_nt: TGTGCCAGCAGTCCACCAGGGCTCGCTGGGGCCAACGTCCTGACTTTC

d_call: NA
v_call: TRBV4-1
j_call: TRBJ1-1
cdr3_aa: CASSQVLGQNTEAFF
cdr3_nt: TGCGCCAGCAGCCAAGTGCTGGGCCAGAACACTGAAGCTTTCTTT

d_call: NA
v_call: TRBV6-6
j_call: TRBJ2-1
cdr3_aa: CASSAGLEQFF
cdr3_nt: TGTGCCAGCAGCGCTGGATTAGAGCAGTTCTTC

d_call: TRBD1
v_call: TRBV19
j_call: TRBJ1-5
cdr3_aa: CASSIARQGERNQPQHF
cdr3_nt: TGTGCCAGTAGTATTGCACGACAGGGGGAACGAAATCAGCCCCAGCATTTT

d_call: NA
v_call: TRBV5-4
j_call: TRBJ1-1
cdr3_aa: CASSLLGGKTEAFF
cdr3_nt: TGTGCCAGCAGCTTGTTAGGGGGAAAAACTGAAGCTTTCTTT

d_call: NA
v_call: TRBV5-1
j_call: TRBJ2-7
cdr3_aa: CASSLYRVRESEQYF
cdr3_nt: TGCGCCAGCAGCTTGTACAGGGTCCGTGAGTCCGAGCAGTACTTC

d_call: NA
v_call: TRBV6-5
j_call: TRBJ1-5
cdr3_aa: CASRSQAHQPQHF
cdr3_nt: TGTGCCAGCAGATCACAGGCCCATCAGCCCCAGCATTTT

d_call: TRBD2
v_call: TRBV18
j_call: TRBJ2-7
cdr3_aa: CASSPRTSGSPEQYF
cdr3_nt: TGTGCCAGCTCACCAAGGACTAGCGGGAGTCCCGAGCAGTACTTC

d_call: NA
v_call: TRBV27
j_call: TRBJ2-2
cdr3_aa: CASSWGENTGELFF
cdr3_nt: TGTGCCAGCAGTTGGGGCGAGAACACCGGGGAGCTGTTTTTT

d_call: NA
v_call: TRBV19
j_call: TRBJ2-7
cdr3_aa: CASRKELSSYEQYF
cdr3_nt: TGTGCCAGCAGGAAAGAATTAAGCTCCTACGAGCAGTACTTC

d_call: NA
v_call: TRBV5-4
j_call: TRBJ2-1
cdr3_aa: CASSPPFTANEQFF
cdr3_nt: TGTGCCAGCAGCCCGCCTTTTACAGCTAATGAGCAGTTCTTC

d_call: NA
v_call: TRBV12-5
j_call: TRBJ2-5
cdr3_aa: CASGLVGGTQYF
cdr3_nt: TGTGCTAGTGGTTTGGTCGGAGGGACCCAGTACTTC

d_call: TRBD1
v_call: TRBV27
j_call: TRBJ2-7
cdr3_aa: CASSQPGQGFAYEQYF
cdr3_nt: TGTGCCAGCAGTCAGCCGGGACAGGGGTTTGCCTACGAGCAGTACTTC

d_call: NA
v_call: TRBV27
j_call: TRBJ1-2
cdr3_aa: CASSLQGDGYTF
cdr3_nt: TGTGCCAGCAGTTTACAAGGGGACGGCTACACCTTC

d_call: NA
v_call: TRBV7-9
j_call: TRBJ1-2
cdr3_aa: CASSLSGAYGYTF
cdr3_nt: TGTGCCAGCAGCTTATCAGGGGCCTATGGCTACACCTTC

d_call: NA
v_call: TRBV19
j_call: TRBJ2-3
cdr3_aa: CASSIRLRTDTQYF
cdr3_nt: TGTGCCAGTAGTATTCGGCTCCGCACAGATACGCAGTATTTT

d_call: TRBD1
v_call: TRBV29-1
j_call: TRBJ2-3
cdr3_aa: CSVEKVGQGTDTQYF
cdr3_nt: TGCAGCGTTGAAAAGGTGGGACAGGGCACAGATACGCAGTATTTT

d_call: NA
v_call: TRBV20-1
j_call: TRBJ2-2
cdr3_aa: CSAATPGELFF
cdr3_nt: TGCAGTGCCGCGACCCCCGGGGAGCTGTTTTTT

d_call: NA
v_call: TRBV2
j_call: TRBJ1-4
cdr3_aa: CASSAGGLEKLFF
cdr3_nt: TGTGCCAGCAGTGCTGGGGGCCTTGAAAAACTGTTTTTT

d_call: NA
v_call: TRBV2
j_call: TRBJ2-7
cdr3_aa: CASTPREPSYEQYF
cdr3_nt: TGTGCCAGCACTCCCCGGGAGCCCTCCTACGAGCAGTACTTC

d_call: NA
v_call: TRBV5-4
j_call: TRBJ2-5
cdr3_aa: CASSLQRFAETQYF
cdr3_nt: TGTGCCAGCAGCCTCCAGCGGTTCGCAGAGACCCAGTACTTC

d_call: TRBD2
v_call: TRBV18
j_call: TRBJ2-1
cdr3_aa: CASSPTLAGVSEQFF
cdr3_nt: TGTGCCAGCTCACCGACACTAGCGGGAGTCAGTGAGCAGTTCTTC

d_call: NA
v_call: TRBV25-1
j_call: TRBJ2-2
cdr3_aa: CASKEAGNANTGELFF
cdr3_nt: TGTGCCAGCAAAGAGGCGGGAAACGCGAACACCGGGGAGCTGTTTTTT

d_call: NA
v_call: TRBV18
j_call: TRBJ2-5
cdr3_aa: CASSPPGQVETQYF
cdr3_nt: TGTGCCAGCTCACCACCGGGCCAGGTGGAGACCCAGTACTTC

d_call: NA
v_call: TRBV27
j_call: TRBJ1-1
cdr3_aa: CASSYRAHNTEAFF
cdr3_nt: TGTGCCAGCAGTTACAGGGCTCACAACACTGAAGCTTTCTTT

d_call: NA
v_call: TRBV15
j_call: TRBJ2-1
cdr3_aa: CATSRAWTVLGNEQFF
cdr3_nt: TGTGCCACCAGCAGAGCCTGGACAGTTTTAGGCAATGAGCAGTTCTTC

d_call: TRBD2
v_call: TRBV9
j_call: TRBJ2-3
cdr3_aa: CASSKGAGEDTQYF
cdr3_nt: TGTGCCAGCAGCAAAGGAGCGGGAGAAGATACGCAGTATTTT

d_call: NA
v_call: TRBV10-3
j_call: TRBJ2-1
cdr3_aa: CAISESRVHEQFF
cdr3_nt: TGTGCCATCAGTGAGTCGAGGGTCCATGAGCAGTTCTTC

d_call: TRBD2
v_call: TRBV5-1
j_call: TRBJ2-1
cdr3_aa: CASSSSTSGSSYNEQFF
cdr3_nt: TGCGCCAGCAGCTCCTCAACTAGCGGGAGCTCCTACAATGAGCAGTTCTTC

d_call: TRBD2
v_call: TRBV18
j_call: TRBJ2-7
cdr3_aa: CASSKSGTSGTYEQYF
cdr3_nt: TGTGCCAGCTCAAAAAGCGGGACTAGCGGGACCTACGAGCAGTACTTC

d_call: TRBD2
v_call: TRBV29-1
j_call: TRBJ2-1
cdr3_aa: CSVAGTSGRRGSYNEQFF
cdr3_nt: TGCAGCGTCGCCGGGACTAGCGGGAGGAGGGGGTCCTACAATGAGCAGTTCTTC